This T cell receptor beta chain was sequenced during a study of T cell responses to AZD1222 COVID-19 vaccine. This CDR3 has 15 amino acids. Trimming at V came to 2 bases and at J to 1 base, leaving 4 bases not matched to a gene. Per the germline V gene, CDR1 is SGHRS and CDR2 is YFSETQ. The table came from immunoSEQ multiplex PCR; TCRdb's copy has only in-frame clones and leaves some out. The sample lists about 150,000 clones; over 80% were seen once. V gene TRBV5-1 combines with J gene TRBJ2-7; 9 bases agree with TRBD2. The starting material was peripheral blood, obtained 28 days after the second AZD1222 dose. This sequence was found in an adult who received the AZD1222 COVID-19 vaccine. CDR3: CASSFGSGSSYEQYF. Written as DNA, the CDR3 is TGCGCCAGCAGCTTCGGTAGCGGGAGTTCCTACGAGCAGTACTTC.